The 19 T cell receptor beta chains below come from one sample, sequenced in a study of CD8 T cells in Susac syndrome. RNA was extracted with the RNeasy kit, and a quantity of roughly 0.5 to 1 ug was reverse transcribed using random hexamers. Via MiXCR, TCRdb re-called the immunoSEQ multiplex PCR reads, giving one row per CDR3 protein. The sample consists of about 60,000 distinct CDR3 sequences, around nine tenths of them appearing once. Input material: CD8+ T cells from PBMCs. The receptors shown here come from a human donor in good health.

The genes are TRBV29-1 and TRBJ2-6; D is uncertain. The CDR3 covers 15 residues. In germline, CDR1 is SQVTM, CDR2 ANQGSEA. V was trimmed by 0 bases and J by 0 bases, leaving 6 bases between them. The CDR3 DNA reads TGCAGCGTTGAAGACAGGTTCTCTGGGGCCAACGTCCTGACTTTC. The encoded protein is CSVEDRFSGANVLTF.

The CDR3 nucleotides are TGTGCCAGCAGCTCCCTTAGCGGGGCCGGGAATGAGCAGTTCTTC. Its translation is CASSSLSGAGNEQFF. V is TRBV13 and J is TRBJ2-1; 8 bases fit TRBD2. Germline CDR1 reads PRHDT; CDR2 reads FYEKMQ (reference sequence). V dropped 4 bases and J dropped 7; count of bases not matched to a gene: 9. There are 15 residues in the CDR3.

The chain is built from TRBV2 and TRBJ2-7; D possibly corresponds to TRBD2 (5 bases). The V gene's germline CDR1 is SNHLY and CDR2 FYNNEI. CDR3 size: 15 residues. V lost 3 bases and J lost 2, with 14 bases in between. DNA of the CDR3: TGTGCCAGCAGTGATCAACCGGGAAAGACCTACGAGCAGTACTTC. Its protein is CASSDQPGKTYEQYF.

The chain has TRBV4-1 and TRBJ1-2, with a tentative D call TRBD1 (5 bases). CDR3 size: 16 residues. Germline lookup yields CDR1 MGHRA and CDR2 YSYEKL. Between the trimmed V and J ends, which lost 3 bases and 4 bases, there was a span of 18 bases. CDR3 DNA sequence: TGCGCCAGCAGCCAGCATAATGGACACGGAGGCTATGGCTACACCTTC. Its protein is CASSQHNGHGGYGYTF.

V usage is TRBV19 and J usage is TRBJ1-6; 8 bases map to TRBD1. Germline V gene data show CDR1 as LNHDA and CDR2 as SQIVND (reference sequence). This CDR3 is built from 14 residues. V shed 5 bases, J shed 8 bases, and the junction held 5 bases outside the gene matches. CDR3 nucleotide sequence: TGTGCCAGTAGTTCCCGACAGGGGTATTCACCCCTCCACTTT. Translating it yields CASSSRQGYSPLHF.

The chain employs TRBV6-5 and TRBJ2-5, with 8 nucleotides matching TRBD2. The V segment lost 5 bases and the J segment 1 base; nucleotides outside the gene matches: 3. CDR1 and CDR2 (germline): MNHEY, SVGAGI. This CDR3 contains 14 residues. The chain's CDR3 is CASSPGTSQETQYF. The CDR3 nucleotides read TGTGCCAGCAGTCCCGGGACTAGCCAAGAGACCCAGTACTTC.

This clonotype was recorded only once. The V and J genes are TRBV27 and TRBJ1-6; a weak D match, TRBD1 (6 bases). The germline V and J ends were trimmed by 5 bases and 4 bases, with 12 bases remaining between them. Germline V lookup: CDR1 MNHEY, CDR2 SMNVEV (reference sequence). This CDR3 spans 15 amino acids. The chain's CDR3 is CASSPRTDYNSPLHF. The CDR3 DNA follows: TGTGCCAGCAGTCCCCGGACAGATTATAATTCACCCCTCCACTTT.

The chain is built from TRBV6-5 and TRBJ2-2; no reliable D call. The V gene lost 4 bases and the J gene lost 3 bases, with 6 bases spanning the gap. CDR3 length equals 13 residues. Germline V CDR1 and CDR2: MNHEY, SVGAGI. This CDR3 reads CASSFGDTGELFF. The CDR3 nucleotides read TGTGCCAGCAGTTTTGGGGACACCGGGGAGCTGTTTTTT.

The rearrangement joins TRBV7-9 to TRBJ2-7; tentative D call: TRBD1 (6 bases). The CDR3 totals 14 residues. Trimming removed 5 bases at V and 2 bases at J, with 13 bases between. Germline values: CDR1 SEHNR, CDR2 FQNEAQ (reference sequence). Here the CDR3 reads CASSPVGATYEQYF. The DNA for the CDR3 is TGTGCCAGCAGCCCCGTGGGGGCAACCTACGAGCAGTACTTC.

This clonotype was picked up a small number of times. In nucleotides, the CDR3 is TGTGCCAGCAGTGACGGGACAGGAACCTACGAGCAGTACTTC. As protein: CASSDGTGTYEQYF. This chain joins TRBV6-6 and TRBJ2-7; TRBD1 matches at 8 bases. The CDR3 runs 14 residues. With V trimmed by 5 bases and J by 2 bases, 5 bases remained unmatched. Per the germline V gene, CDR1 is MNHNY and CDR2 is SVGAGI (reference sequence).

The J gene is TRBJ2-7, the V gene TRBV7-8, with no clear D. Germline CDR1 is SGHVS and CDR2 is FQNEAQ. This CDR3 is 14 amino acids long. V lost 1 base to trimming and J lost 4 bases, with 11 bases between them. The CDR3 region is CASSLGVGQYEQYF. DNA of the CDR3: TGTGCCAGCAGCTTAGGAGTAGGGCAGTACGAGCAGTACTTC.

V and J are TRBV4-1 and TRBJ2-7; D is uncertain. The CDR3 is 15 residues long. Germline values: CDR1 MGHRA, CDR2 YSYEKL. V was trimmed by 5 bases and J by 0 bases, leaving 14 bases between them. The CDR3 loop reads CASSLYPTASYEQYF. In DNA form, the CDR3 reads TGCGCCAGCAGCTTATACCCGACGGCCTCCTACGAGCAGTACTTC.

This rearrangement joins TRBV7-9 to TRBJ2-1, with TRBD1 matching 8 bases. This CDR3 is built from 14 residues. CDR1 is SEHNR, CDR2 FQNEAQ, per germline (reference sequence). Germline trimming cut 5 bases from V and 5 bases from J; bases unmatched to any gene: 5. The CDR3 loop reads CASSGQGPHNEQFF. The CDR3 DNA is TGTGCCAGCAGCGGACAGGGACCCCACAATGAGCAGTTCTTC.

The chain has TRBV20-1 and TRBJ1-6; no definite D call. The length of the CDR3 is 14 residues. Germline CDR1 is DFQATT and CDR2 is SNEGSKA (reference sequence). Trimming took 5 bases from V and 10 from J, leaving 18 bases between them. The CDR3 bases are TGCAGTGCTGGGAGGGATCCAGAGAGCTCACCCCTCCACTTT. Translation: CSAGRDPESSPLHF.

This chain uses TRBV27 with TRBJ1-1, with D possibly TRBD1 on 6 matching bases. The CDR3 contains 14 residues. Per germline, CDR1 MNHEY and CDR2 SMNVEV (reference sequence). The V gene lost 10 bases and the J gene lost 4 bases, with 19 bases spanning the gap. CDR3 amino acids: CATSSGGPGTEAFF. CDR3 bases: TGTGCCACCTCCTCGGGGGGGCCGGGCACTGAAGCTTTCTTT.

The V gene is TRBV6-1, the J gene TRBJ2-7; TRBD1 aligns across 9 bases. Trimming cost V 5 bases and J 2 bases; bases outside gene matches: 10. Germline V gives CDR1 MNHNS, CDR2 SASEGT. The CDR3 covers 16 residues. The CDR3 sequence: CASSRQLRDRAYEQYF. CDR3 nucleotide sequence: TGTGCCAGCAGTCGCCAACTCCGGGACAGGGCCTACGAGCAGTACTTC.

This clonotype was counted between two and nine times. The rearrangement links TRBV4-3 to TRBJ2-2; the D gene could be TRBD1 or TRBD2 (5 bases each). Looked up from germline, CDR1 is LGHNA and CDR2 is YSLEER. V lost 4 bases and J 4 bases, leaving 19 bases between the germline ends. CDR3 size: 17 residues. CDR3 in DNA: TGCGCCAGCAGCCCCGCCGACCCGGGAACAGGCACCGGGGAGCTGTTTTTT. This gives the protein CASSPADPGTGTGELFF.

The V and J genes are TRBV12-3 or TRBV12-4 and TRBJ1-1; D not resolved. This CDR3 is 15 amino acids long. V shed 4 bases and J shed 1 base, with 13 bases lying between them. In DNA form, the CDR3 reads TGTGCCAGCAGTTCTCGAATGGACGCGAACACTGAAGCTTTCTTT. Translating it yields CASSSRMDANTEAFF.

Turning to this clonotype: One end of the junction is discordant with germline, which a read error may explain. This chain uses TRBV11-1 with TRBJ2-1, with 8 bases fitting TRBD2. The CDR3 loop spans 18 amino acids. Germline CDR1 reads SGHAT; CDR2 reads FQDESV (reference sequence). The CDR3 region is CASSRLRGAGGSYNEQFF. In nucleotides, the CDR3 is TGTGCCAGCAGCCGCCTGCGAGGGGCGGGGGGCTCCTACAATGAGCAGTTTTTC.